The 3 T cell receptor beta chains given below trace back to one sample, sequenced in a study of blood T cell repertoires in COVID-19. TCRdb keeps only in-frame clones here, not all; method: immunoSEQ multiplex PCR. The sample records approximately 180,000 clones, approximately 90% being singletons. The material sequenced was peripheral blood. The source of these receptors is a human donor in a cohort sampled during active COVID-19.

The CDR3, as DNA: TGCGCCAGCAGCCTTGGACAAGGGGGAGGGATCGGAAACACTGAAGCTTTCTTT. Protein product: CASSLGQGGGIGNTEAFF. The chain has TRBV4-3 and TRBJ1-1; tentative D call: TRBD1 (6 bases). Trimming stripped 4 bases from V and 2 bases from J, with 23 bases between. This CDR3 is 18 amino acids long. Germline V gene sequence: CDR1 LGHNA, CDR2 YSLEER.

This chain uses TRBV4-2 with TRBJ2-3; 11 bases align to TRBD2. This CDR3 region has 18 residues. The V segment lost 4 bases and the J segment 3 bases; nucleotides outside the gene matches: 12. Germline V gene data show CDR1 as LGHNA and CDR2 as YNFKEQ. The chain's CDR3 is CASSLRTTTSGTTDTQYF. DNA of the CDR3: TGTGCCAGCAGCCTAAGGACGACGACTAGCGGGACAACAGATACGCAGTATTTT.

V gene TRBV6-1 combines with J gene TRBJ2-1; D remains unclear. CDR1 and CDR2 from the germline V gene are MNHNS and SASEGT. Trimming cost V 3 bases and J 3 bases, with 12 bases left between them. The CDR3 totals 15 residues. The CDR3 coding sequence is TGTGCCAGCAGTGAGAGAACCGATTTCTACAATGAGCAGTTCTTC. This sequence encodes CASSERTDFYNEQFF.